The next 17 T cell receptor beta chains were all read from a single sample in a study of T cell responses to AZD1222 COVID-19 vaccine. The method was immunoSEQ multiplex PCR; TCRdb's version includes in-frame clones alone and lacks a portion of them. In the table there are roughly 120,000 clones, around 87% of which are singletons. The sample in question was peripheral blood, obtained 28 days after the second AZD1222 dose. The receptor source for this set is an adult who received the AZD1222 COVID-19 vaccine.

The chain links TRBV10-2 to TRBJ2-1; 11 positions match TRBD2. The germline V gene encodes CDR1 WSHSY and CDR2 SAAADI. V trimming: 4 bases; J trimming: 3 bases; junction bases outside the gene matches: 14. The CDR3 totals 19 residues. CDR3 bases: TGCGCCAGCAGTGGCATTAGCGGGGGGGCCCATGATAACTACAATGAGCAGTTCTTC. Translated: CASSGISGGAHDNYNEQFF.

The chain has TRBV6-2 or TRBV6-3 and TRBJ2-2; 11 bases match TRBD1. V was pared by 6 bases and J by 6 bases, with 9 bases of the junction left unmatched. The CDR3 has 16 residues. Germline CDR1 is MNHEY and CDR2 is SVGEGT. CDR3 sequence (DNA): TGTGCCAGCAGCCTAAGGACAGGGGGCGCTTCCGGGGAGCTGTTTTTT. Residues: CASSLRTGGASGELFF.

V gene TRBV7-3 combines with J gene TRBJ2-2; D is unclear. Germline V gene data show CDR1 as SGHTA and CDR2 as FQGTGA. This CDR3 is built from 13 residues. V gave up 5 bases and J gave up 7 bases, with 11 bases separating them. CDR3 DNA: TGTGCCAGCAGCACCGACCGCGTCGGGGAGCTGTTTTTT. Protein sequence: CASSTDRVGELFF.

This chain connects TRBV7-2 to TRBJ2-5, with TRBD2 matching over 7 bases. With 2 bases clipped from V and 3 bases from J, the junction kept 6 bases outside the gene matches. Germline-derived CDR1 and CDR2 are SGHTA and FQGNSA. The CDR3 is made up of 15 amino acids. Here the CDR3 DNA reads TGTGCCAGCAGCTTATCACCGGGGGGTGAAGAGACCCAGTACTTC. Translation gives CASSLSPGGEETQYF.

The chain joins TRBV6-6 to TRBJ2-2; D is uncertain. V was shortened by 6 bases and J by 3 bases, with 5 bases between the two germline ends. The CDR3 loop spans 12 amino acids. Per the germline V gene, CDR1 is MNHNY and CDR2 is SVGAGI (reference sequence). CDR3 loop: CASSYHTGELFF. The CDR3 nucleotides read TGTGCCAGCAGCTACCACACCGGGGAGCTGTTTTTT.

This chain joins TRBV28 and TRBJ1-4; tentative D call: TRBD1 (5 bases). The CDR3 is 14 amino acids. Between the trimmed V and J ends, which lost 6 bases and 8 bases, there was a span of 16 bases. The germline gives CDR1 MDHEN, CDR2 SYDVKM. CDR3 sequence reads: CASSRLGEGEKLFF. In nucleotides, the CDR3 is TGTGCCAGCAGCCGACTGGGGGAAGGAGAAAAACTGTTTTTT. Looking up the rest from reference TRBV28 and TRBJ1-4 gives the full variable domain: DVKVTQSSRYLVKRTGEKVFLECVQDMDHENMFWYRQDPGLGLRLIYFSYDVKMKEKGDIPEGYSVSREKKERFSLILESASTNQTSMYLCASSRLGEGEKLFFGSGTQLSVL.

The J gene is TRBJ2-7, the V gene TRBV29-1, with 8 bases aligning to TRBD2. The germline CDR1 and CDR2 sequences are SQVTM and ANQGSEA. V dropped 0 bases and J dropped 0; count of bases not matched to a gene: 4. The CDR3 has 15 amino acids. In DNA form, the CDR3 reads TGCAGCGTTGAAGAAGGCGGGGGGAACTCCTACGAGCAGTACTTC. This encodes CSVEEGGGNSYEQYF.

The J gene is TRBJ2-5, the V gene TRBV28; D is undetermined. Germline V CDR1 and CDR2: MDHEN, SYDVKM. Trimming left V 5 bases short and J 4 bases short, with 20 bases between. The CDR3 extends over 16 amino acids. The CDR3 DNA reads TGTGCCAGCAGTAAGGGTTTAGTGGCCGGGCGAGAGACCCAGTACTTC. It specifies CASSKGLVAGRETQYF.

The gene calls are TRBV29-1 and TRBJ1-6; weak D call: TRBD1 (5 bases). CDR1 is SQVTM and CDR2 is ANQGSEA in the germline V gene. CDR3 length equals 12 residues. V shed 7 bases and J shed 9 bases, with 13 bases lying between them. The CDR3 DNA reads TGCAGCGCATGGGACGAGGGTTCACCCCTCCACTTT. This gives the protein CSAWDEGSPLHF.

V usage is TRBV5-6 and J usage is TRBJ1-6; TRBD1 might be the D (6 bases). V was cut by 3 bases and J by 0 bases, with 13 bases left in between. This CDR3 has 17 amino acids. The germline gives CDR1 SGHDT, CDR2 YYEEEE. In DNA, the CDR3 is TGTGCCAGCAGCTCTGGGACATCCGGCTCCTATAATTCACCCCTCCACTTT. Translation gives CASSSGTSGSYNSPLHF.

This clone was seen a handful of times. The CDR3 spells CASSPLAFGTFTEAFF. For the CDR3, the DNA is TGCGCCAGCAGCCCCTTGGCTTTCGGGACATTCACTGAAGCTTTCTTT. The gene calls are TRBV4-3 and TRBJ1-1, with D possibly TRBD1 on 6 matching bases. The V end lost 4 bases, the J end lost 4 bases, and 19 bases lay between the germline ends. Germline V gene sequence: CDR1 LGHNA, CDR2 YSLEER. This CDR3 has 16 residues.

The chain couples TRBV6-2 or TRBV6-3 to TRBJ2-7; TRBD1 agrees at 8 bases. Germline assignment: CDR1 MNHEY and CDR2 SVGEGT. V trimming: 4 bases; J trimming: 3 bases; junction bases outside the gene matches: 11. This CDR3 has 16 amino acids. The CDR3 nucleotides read TGTGCCAGCAGTTCGTACCGGGACAGGTTGTACTACGAGCAGTACTTC. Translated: CASSSYRDRLYYEQYF.

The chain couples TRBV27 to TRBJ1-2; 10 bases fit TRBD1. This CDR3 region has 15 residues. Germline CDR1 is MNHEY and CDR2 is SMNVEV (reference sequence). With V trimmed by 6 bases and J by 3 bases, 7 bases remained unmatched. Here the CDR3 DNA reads TGTGCCAGCAGGGGGAGGGACAGGGGACACTATGGCTACACCTTC. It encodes CASRGRDRGHYGYTF.

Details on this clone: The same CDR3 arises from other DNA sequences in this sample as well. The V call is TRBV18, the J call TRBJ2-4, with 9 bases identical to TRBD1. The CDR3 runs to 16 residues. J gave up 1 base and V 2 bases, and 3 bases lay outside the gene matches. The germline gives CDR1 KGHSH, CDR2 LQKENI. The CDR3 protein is CASSPLGQGAKNIQYF. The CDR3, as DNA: TGTGCCAGCTCACCATTAGGACAGGGGGCCAAAAACATTCAGTACTTC.

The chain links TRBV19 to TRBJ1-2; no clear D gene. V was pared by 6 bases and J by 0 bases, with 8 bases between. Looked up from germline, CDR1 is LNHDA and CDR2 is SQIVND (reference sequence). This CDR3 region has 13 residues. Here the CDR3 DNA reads TGTGCCAGTAGAACGGGATCTAACTATGGCTACACCTTC. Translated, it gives CASRTGSNYGYTF.

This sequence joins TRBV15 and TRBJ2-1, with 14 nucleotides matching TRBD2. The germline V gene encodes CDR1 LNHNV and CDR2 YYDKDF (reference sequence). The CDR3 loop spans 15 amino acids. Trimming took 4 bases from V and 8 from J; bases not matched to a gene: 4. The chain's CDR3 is CATSKGTSGGYEQFF. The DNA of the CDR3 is TGTGCCACCAGCAAAGGGACTAGCGGGGGCTATGAGCAGTTCTTC.

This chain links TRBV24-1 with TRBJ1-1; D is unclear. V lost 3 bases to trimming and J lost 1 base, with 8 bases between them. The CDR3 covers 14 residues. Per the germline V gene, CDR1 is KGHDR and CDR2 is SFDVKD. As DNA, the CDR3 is TGTGCCACCAGTGATCCGCGACAGAACACTGAAGCTTTCTTT. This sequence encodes CATSDPRQNTEAFF.